One T cell receptor beta chain is described in this entry. These data belong to a study of monozygotic twins with inflammatory bowel disease. Every single donor had a 2.5 ml blood sample drawn. TCRdb reprocessed the 5' RACE reads and stores each CDR3 protein as one record, lacking DNA. The sample holds around 230,000 distinct CDR3 sequences. From germline, CDR1 is SNHLY and CDR2 FYNNEI. The CDR3 extends over 11 amino acids. J is TRBJ2-4 and V is TRBV2; TCRdb names TRBD1, which stays unverified in the absence of DNA. The receptor was isolated from a human donor with ulcerative colitis or Crohn's disease, or a healthy co-twin of an affected twin (not recorded which). The material sequenced was blood. CDR3 amino acids: CTSRTGNIQYF.